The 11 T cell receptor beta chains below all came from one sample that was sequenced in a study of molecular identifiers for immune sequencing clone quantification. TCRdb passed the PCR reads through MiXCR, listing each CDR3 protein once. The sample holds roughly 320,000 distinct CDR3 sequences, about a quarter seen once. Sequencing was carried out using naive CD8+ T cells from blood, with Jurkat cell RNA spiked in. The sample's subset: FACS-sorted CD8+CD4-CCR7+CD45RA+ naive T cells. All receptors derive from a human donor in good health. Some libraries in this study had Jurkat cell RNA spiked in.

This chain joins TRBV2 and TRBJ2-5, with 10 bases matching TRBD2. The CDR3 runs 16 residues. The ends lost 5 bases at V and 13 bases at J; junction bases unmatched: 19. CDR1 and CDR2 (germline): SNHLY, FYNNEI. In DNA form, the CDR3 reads TGTGCCAGCAGTCCTTCTTTTCTAGCGGGGGATGCGCCCCCGTACTTC. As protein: CASSPSFLAGDAPPYF.

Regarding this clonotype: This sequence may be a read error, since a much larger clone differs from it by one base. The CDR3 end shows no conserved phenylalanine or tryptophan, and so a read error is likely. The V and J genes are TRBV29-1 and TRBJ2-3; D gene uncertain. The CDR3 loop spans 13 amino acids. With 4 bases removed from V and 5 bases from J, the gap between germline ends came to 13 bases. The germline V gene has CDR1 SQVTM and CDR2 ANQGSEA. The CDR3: CSVVEHPGDTQYS. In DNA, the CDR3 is TGCAGCGTTGTCGAACACCCGGGAGATACGCAGTATTCT.

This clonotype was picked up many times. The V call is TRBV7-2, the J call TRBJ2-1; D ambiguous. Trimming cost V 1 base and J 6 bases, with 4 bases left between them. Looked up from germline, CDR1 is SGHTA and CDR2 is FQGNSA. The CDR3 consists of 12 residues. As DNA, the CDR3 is TGTGCCAGCAGCTTAGTCTCCAATGAGCAGTTCTTC. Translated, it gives CASSLVSNEQFF.

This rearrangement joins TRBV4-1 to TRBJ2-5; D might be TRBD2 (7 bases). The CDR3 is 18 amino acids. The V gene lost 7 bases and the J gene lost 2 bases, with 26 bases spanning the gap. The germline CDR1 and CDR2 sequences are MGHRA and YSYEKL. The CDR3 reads CASTTRGTPASGQETQYF. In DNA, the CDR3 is TGCGCCAGCACCACAAGGGGGACTCCGGCTAGCGGTCAAGAGACCCAGTACTTC.

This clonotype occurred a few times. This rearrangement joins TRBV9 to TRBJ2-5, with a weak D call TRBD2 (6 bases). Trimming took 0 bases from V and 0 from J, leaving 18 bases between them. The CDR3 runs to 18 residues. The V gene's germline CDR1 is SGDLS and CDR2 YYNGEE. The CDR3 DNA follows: TGTGCCAGCAGCGTAGACACGAGGACTAACTGGTACCAAGAGACCCAGTACTTC. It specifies CASSVDTRTNWYQETQYF.

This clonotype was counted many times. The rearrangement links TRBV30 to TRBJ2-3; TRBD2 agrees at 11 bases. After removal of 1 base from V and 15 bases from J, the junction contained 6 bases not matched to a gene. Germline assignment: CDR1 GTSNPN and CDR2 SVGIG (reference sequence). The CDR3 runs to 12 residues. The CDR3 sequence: CAWSGLAGGEYF. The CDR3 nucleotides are TGTGCCTGGAGTGGGCTAGCGGGAGGCGAATATTTT.

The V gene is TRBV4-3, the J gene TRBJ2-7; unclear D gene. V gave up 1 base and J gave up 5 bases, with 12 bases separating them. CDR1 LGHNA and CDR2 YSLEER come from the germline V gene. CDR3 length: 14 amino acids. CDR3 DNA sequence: TGCGCCAGCAGCCAAGGCACTACCGACCACGAGCAGTACTTC. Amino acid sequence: CASSQGTTDHEQYF.

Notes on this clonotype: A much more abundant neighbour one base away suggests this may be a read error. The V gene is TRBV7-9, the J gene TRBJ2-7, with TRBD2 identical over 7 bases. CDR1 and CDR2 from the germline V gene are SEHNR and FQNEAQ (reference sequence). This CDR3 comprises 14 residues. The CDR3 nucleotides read TGTGCCAGCAGCCCATGGGTCGGGACTAACGAGCGGTACTTC. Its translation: CASSPWVGTNERYF.

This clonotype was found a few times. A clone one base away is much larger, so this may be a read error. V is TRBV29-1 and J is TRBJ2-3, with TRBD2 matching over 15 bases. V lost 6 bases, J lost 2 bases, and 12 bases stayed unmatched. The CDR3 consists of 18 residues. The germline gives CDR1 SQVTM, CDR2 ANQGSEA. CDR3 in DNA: TGCAGCGTGCACGCTGGGACTAGCGGGAGGAGCCCCACAGATACGCAGTATTTT. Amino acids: CSVHAGTSGRSPTDTQYF.

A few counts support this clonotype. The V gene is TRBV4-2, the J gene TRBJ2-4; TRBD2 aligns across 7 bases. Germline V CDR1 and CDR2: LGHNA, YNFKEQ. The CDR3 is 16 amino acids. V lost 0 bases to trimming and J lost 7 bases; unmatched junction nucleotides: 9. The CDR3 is CASSQDRWLADNIQYF. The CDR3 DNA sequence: TGTGCCAGCAGCCAAGATAGGTGGCTAGCGGACAACATTCAGTACTTC.

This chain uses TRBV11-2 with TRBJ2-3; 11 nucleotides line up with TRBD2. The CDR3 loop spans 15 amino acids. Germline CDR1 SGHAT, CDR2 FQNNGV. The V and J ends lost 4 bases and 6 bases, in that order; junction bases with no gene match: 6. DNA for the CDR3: TGTGCCAGCAGCTCGTCAGGGACTAGCGGCGATACGCAGTATTTT. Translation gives CASSSSGTSGDTQYF.